This T cell receptor beta chain was profiled in a study of glioma-infiltrating T cells. Study as a whole: Sequencing aimed for about 4- to 10-fold coverage of 950,000 to 1,000,000 peripheral T cells.

Note on this clonotype: What it binds is not known.

General observations from the study: Tissue-blood divergence was below expectation in non-neoplastic patients, above in gliomas.

Using RNA template, CDR3s of TCR alpha and beta were amplified with iRepertoire arm-PCR. TCRdb recomputed calls from the multiplex PCR reads with MiXCR, one row per CDR3 protein. The sample carries 400,000 or so distinct CDR3 sequences, about two fifths recorded once. This CDR3 spans 19 amino acids. In germline, CDR1 is DFQATT, CDR2 SNEGSKA (reference sequence). The V segment lost 1 base and the J segment 3 bases; nucleotides outside the gene matches: 21. Source material: glioma tissue, nonneoplastic brain tissue, or PBMCs (not recorded which). The receptor's source is a human donor with low-grade glioma or glioblastoma, undergoing nonglioma brain surgery, or in good health (not recorded which). This sequence joins TRBV20-1 and TRBJ2-7, with TRBD1 matching 7 bases. The CDR3 coding sequence is TGCAGTGCTAGAGCTCCAATGGCATCGGGCGACAGGGCCTACTACGAGCAGTACTTC. This codes for CSARAPMASGDRAYYEQYF.